This TCR beta chain derives from a study of blood T cell repertoires in COVID-19. Study-level information: Nucleic acid was either cDNA or gDNA, and it came from T cells, B-cell-depleted T cells, or PBMCs.

The repertoire was sequenced with immunoSEQ multiplex PCR; TCRdb's copy has only in-frame clones and lacks some. Among 320,000 or so clones listed, about 88% were seen once. Trimming cost V 5 bases and J 0 bases, with 14 bases left between them. This CDR3 has 15 residues. Per germline, CDR1 MNHEY and CDR2 SVGAGI. Donors were grouped by their self-reported clinical history. Cohort 3 recovery required two negative PCRs, clearance, or symptom resolution. The sample comprised PBMCs or T cells enriched from blood (not recorded which). This sequence originates from a woman aged 25 to 39 who had recovered from COVID-19. J is TRBJ2-7 and V is TRBV6-5; a weak D match, TRBD2 (6 bases). The CDR3 spells CASSRSSGSSYEQYF. Written as DNA, the CDR3 is TGTGCCAGCAGTCGGAGTAGCGGAAGCTCCTACGAGCAGTACTTC.